This passage covers 7 T cell receptor beta chains from one sample sequenced in a study of long-term antiretroviral therapy in people with HIV. It was version v3.0 of the immunoSEQ assay that was run at survey level. The protocol was immunoSEQ multiplex PCR, while the TCRdb copy is restricted to in-frame clones and leaves out a portion. Of under 30,000 clones in the sample, 90% to 95% were seen once. The sample consisted of unsorted PBMCs, taken 6 to 6.5 years after starting antiretroviral therapy. Receptors were obtained from a man aged 25 to 40 with HIV.

V and J are TRBV29-1 and TRBJ2-7, with a tentative D call TRBD2 (6 bases). Deletions cut 4 bases from V and 5 bases from J, with 18 bases between. Germline-derived CDR1 and CDR2 are SQVTM and ANQGSEA. The CDR3 is 14 residues long. For the CDR3, the DNA is TGCAGCGTTGTGACTAGACTCCCATTCAACGAGCAGTACTTC. It codes for CSVVTRLPFNEQYF.

The CDR3 loop reads CASSLGQGIYEQYF. The CDR3 nucleotides read TGTGCCAGCAGCTTAGGACAGGGGATCTACGAGCAGTACTTC. This chain connects TRBV7-8 to TRBJ2-7; TRBD1 matches at 8 bases. The germline V gene encodes CDR1 SGHVS and CDR2 FQNEAQ. V was clipped by 1 base and J by 3 bases; unmatched bases: 2. CDR3 size: 14 residues.

The chain links TRBV6-1 to TRBJ2-3; 8 nucleotides agree with TRBD1. Looked up from germline, CDR1 is MNHNS and CDR2 is SASEGT. The J segment lost 6 bases and the V segment lost 6 bases, leaving 8 bases of the junction unmatched. CDR3 length: 14 amino acids. CDR3 sequence reads: CASRVGQGLDTQYF. CDR3 sequence (DNA): TGTGCCAGCAGAGTCGGACAGGGCTTGGATACGCAGTATTTT.

The rearrangement links TRBV19 to TRBJ1-2; a possible D gene is TRBD1 (5 bases). Germline CDR1 is LNHDA and CDR2 is SQIVND (reference sequence). The CDR3 spans 16 residues. Trimming shortened V by 1 base and J by 6 bases, and 18 bases separated the two germline ends. The DNA of the CDR3 is TGTGCCAGTAGTATAGCGGTCAGGGTAGACCGGCATGGCTACACCTTC. This gives the protein CASSIAVRVDRHGYTF.

The V and J genes are TRBV11-2 and TRBJ1-4; tentative D call: TRBD1 (6 bases). V lost 7 bases, J lost 5 bases, and 17 bases lay in between. Germline V gene sequence: CDR1 SGHAT, CDR2 FQNNGV. CDR3 length: 15 residues. CDR3 protein: CASTTSGALNEKLFF. The CDR3 coding sequence is TGTGCCAGCACCACTTCGGGGGCTTTAAATGAAAAACTGTTTTTT.

This clone came up a few times. The V and J genes are TRBV5-4 and TRBJ2-3; possible D gene TRBD1, 5 bases. Germline V lookup: CDR1 SGHNT, CDR2 YYREEE (reference sequence). The CDR3 loop spans 12 amino acids. DNA of the CDR3: TGTGTCGGCAGGGATAGGACAGATACGCAGTATTTT. Its protein is CVGRDRTDTQYF.

The chain's CDR3 is CASSEYQGKTQYF. CDR3 sequence (DNA): TGTGCCAGCAGTGAATATCAGGGAAAGACCCAGTACTTC. The chain carries TRBV25-1 and TRBJ2-5; D is possibly TRBD1 (5 bases). Germline loops: CDR1 MGHDK, CDR2 SYGVNS. The CDR3 is 13 amino acids. V gave up 0 bases and J gave up 6 bases, with 8 bases separating them.